Presented here are 19 T cell receptor beta chains from one specimen sequenced in a study of blood T cell repertoires in COVID-19. Some clones are missing from TCRdb's copy, which holds only in-frame ones; the method was immunoSEQ multiplex PCR. The sample has around 130,000 clones; around four fifths are singletons. The sample consisted of PBMCs or T cells enriched from blood (not recorded which). These receptors originate from a man younger than 40 who had recovered from COVID-19.

The V gene is TRBV13, the J gene TRBJ2-3, with 13 nucleotides matching TRBD2. This CDR3 is 18 amino acids long. V lost 5 bases to trimming and J lost 4 bases; unmatched junction nucleotides: 12. CDR1 and CDR2 (germline): PRHDT, FYEKMQ (reference sequence). The DNA for the CDR3 is TGTGCCAGCAGCCCCGGACTAGCGGGAGTAAGGCGCGCAGATACGCAGTATTTT. Residues: CASSPGLAGVRRADTQYF.

The chain links TRBV4-1 to TRBJ2-2; D is ambiguous. Germline V CDR1 and CDR2: MGHRA, YSYEKL. This CDR3 is built from 15 residues. Trimming removed 1 base at V and 0 bases at J, with 6 bases between. Written as DNA, the CDR3 is TGCGCCAGCAGCCAAGCTGGAGCGAACACCGGGGAGCTGTTTTTT. As protein: CASSQAGANTGELFF.

A word on this clone: The same CDR3 is also encoded by other DNA sequences in this sample. This sequence joins TRBV19 and TRBJ1-5, with a possible D match to TRBD1 (6 bases). This CDR3 spans 14 amino acids. V shed 2 bases and J shed 2 bases, with 7 bases lying between them. Germline CDR1 reads LNHDA; CDR2 reads SQIVND (reference sequence). The CDR3 protein is CASSIRQGNQPQHF. The CDR3 coding sequence is TGTGCCAGTAGTATACGACAGGGCAATCAGCCCCAGCATTTT.

The chain links TRBV3-1 (or the pseudogene TRBV3-2) to TRBJ2-1; 9 bases fit TRBD2. The V and J ends lost 0 bases and 9 bases, in that order; junction bases with no gene match: 9. From germline, CDR1 is LGHDT and CDR2 YNNKEL (reference sequence). The CDR3 consists of 16 residues. The DNA of the CDR3 is TGTGCCAGCAGCCAAGATGCGGCGCGGGGGGGCGGTGAGCAGTTCTTC. It is translated as CASSQDAARGGGEQFF.

The chain joins TRBV4-2 to TRBJ1-4; D is possibly TRBD1 (5 bases). CDR1 LGHNA and CDR2 YNFKEQ come from the germline V gene. The CDR3 consists of 16 residues. V was shortened by 0 bases and J by 1 base, with 9 bases between the two germline ends. The CDR3 bases are TGTGCCAGCAGCCAAGATGCCGGGGGAACTAATGAAAAACTGTTTTTT. As protein: CASSQDAGGTNEKLFF.

This sequence joins TRBV10-3 and TRBJ1-1; TRBD1 agrees at 7 bases. The CDR3 covers 14 residues. Germline V lookup: CDR1 ENHRY, CDR2 SYGVKD. The J segment lost 2 bases and the V segment lost 6 bases, leaving 6 bases of the junction unmatched. In nucleotides, the CDR3 is TGTGCCATCAGGGCCGGGACAGATAACACTGAAGCTTTCTTT. This sequence encodes CAIRAGTDNTEAFF.

The V call is TRBV4-1, the J call TRBJ1-2, with 8 bases fitting TRBD1. There are 16 residues in the CDR3. Per germline, CDR1 MGHRA and CDR2 YSYEKL. After removal of 4 bases from V and 8 bases from J, the junction contained 15 bases not matched to a gene. The chain's CDR3 is CASSLRQGQAVMGYTF. The DNA of the CDR3 is TGCGCCAGCAGCCTCCGCCAGGGACAGGCGGTAATGGGCTACACCTTC.

The chain has TRBV5-4 and TRBJ2-1; tentative D call: TRBD2 (6 bases). V lost 1 base and J lost 4, with 9 bases in between. This CDR3 comprises 14 residues. Germline CDR1 reads SGHNT; CDR2 reads YYREEE (reference sequence). The CDR3 DNA sequence: TGTGCCAGCAGCTTGATGGGGGGATACAATGAGCAGTTCTTC. Amino acid sequence: CASSLMGGYNEQFF.

This clone was recorded only once. The chain employs TRBV11-2 and TRBJ2-7, with D maybe TRBD1 (5 bases). Germline assignment: CDR1 SGHAT and CDR2 FQNNGV. The CDR3 spans 15 residues. Trimming removed 0 bases from V and 3 bases from J, with 12 bases in between. The CDR3 here is CASSLDPGKVYEQYV. The CDR3 DNA reads TGTGCCAGCAGCTTAGACCCAGGGAAGGTCTACGAGCAGTACGTC.

The chain links TRBV5-6 to TRBJ2-3; D gene ambiguous. The V and J ends lost 2 bases and 2 bases respectively, with 12 bases between them. The CDR3 is made up of 15 amino acids. CDR1 is SGHDT, CDR2 YYEEEE, per germline. CDR3 DNA: TGTGCCAGCAGCTTAAAAGCAACTCCCACAGATACGCAGTATTTT. It specifies CASSLKATPTDTQYF.

CDR3 residues: CATRMEGNYGYTF. CDR3 DNA: TGTGCCACCCGGATGGAGGGTAACTATGGCTACACCTTC. The chain is built from TRBV19 and TRBJ1-2; no reliable D call. Germline V gene data show CDR1 as LNHDA and CDR2 as SQIVND (reference sequence). This CDR3 is built from 13 residues. The V end was cut by 10 bases, the J end by 1 base, with 13 bases between.

This clone was counted ten times or more. The chain uses TRBV19 and TRBJ1-1; TRBD1 matches at 8 bases. Losses at the gene ends were 4 bases for V and 2 bases for J; bases not matched to a gene: 3. Germline V gives CDR1 LNHDA, CDR2 SQIVND (reference sequence). The CDR3 runs 14 residues. CDR3 sequence reads: CASSKGTGNTEAFF. The CDR3 DNA reads as TGTGCCAGTAGTAAAGGGACAGGCAACACTGAAGCTTTCTTT.

This sequence joins TRBV6-1 and TRBJ2-3, with D perhaps matching TRBD2 (6 bases). V lost 2 bases, J lost 2 bases, and 14 bases lay in between. The V gene's germline CDR1 is MNHNS and CDR2 SASEGT. The CDR3 has 16 amino acids. CDR3 DNA sequence: TGTGCCAGCAGTGAATACGGCGGGGCGACCACAGATACGCAGTATTTT. This codes for CASSEYGGATTDTQYF.

This clone has a single count. The chain combines TRBV19 with TRBJ2-5; tentatively, D is TRBD1 (6 bases). V dropped 4 bases and J dropped 4 bases, with 10 bases sitting between them. The CDR3 loop spans 13 amino acids. Germline V gene sequence: CDR1 LNHDA, CDR2 SQIVND (reference sequence). DNA for the CDR3: TGTGCCAGTAGTAACACAGGGTCAGAGACCCAGTACTTC. Its protein is CASSNTGSETQYF. Using reference TRBV19 and TRBJ2-5 for the parts outside the CDR3, the full variable domain is DGGITQSPKYLFRKEGQNVTLSCEQNLNHDAMYWYRQDPGQGLRLIYYSQIVNDFQKGDIAEGYSVSREKKESFPLTVTSAQKNPTAFYLCASSNTGSETQYFGPGTRLLVL.

The CDR3 DNA is TGTGCCAGCAGCTTAGCGGAGATCAACAATGAGCAGTTCTTC. It specifies CASSLAEINNEQFF. The V call is TRBV7-9, the J call TRBJ2-1; D remains unclear. Germline V gene lookup returns CDR1 SEHNR and CDR2 FQNEAQ (reference sequence). The ends were cut back, 0 bases at V and 5 bases at J, with 8 bases in the middle. The CDR3 runs to 14 residues.

V usage is TRBV9 and J usage is TRBJ1-6; D is unclear. The V gene's germline CDR1 is SGDLS and CDR2 YYNGEE. The CDR3 is 16 amino acids. Trimming took 4 bases from V and 2 from J, leaving 13 bases between them. The CDR3 sequence: CASSSSEAAYNSPLHF. The DNA of the CDR3 is TGTGCCAGCAGCTCTTCGGAGGCCGCCTATAATTCACCCCTCCACTTT.

This sequence joins TRBV5-1 and TRBJ1-1; 9 nucleotides match TRBD1. CDR1 is SGHRS and CDR2 is YFSETQ in the germline V gene. V dropped 4 bases and J dropped 4; count of bases not matched to a gene: 2. The CDR3 is 13 residues long. This CDR3 reads CASSLTGGTEAFF. The CDR3 DNA follows: TGCGCCAGCAGCCTGACAGGGGGCACTGAAGCTTTCTTT.

V is TRBV4-1 and J is TRBJ2-1; D is perhaps TRBD1 (5 bases). V was shortened by 0 bases and J by 4 bases, with 16 bases between the two germline ends. Looked up from germline, CDR1 is MGHRA and CDR2 is YSYEKL. The CDR3 is made up of 17 amino acids. For the CDR3, the DNA is TGCGCCAGCAGCCAAGATCCCCTCTTGGACATTTACAATGAGCAGTTCTTC. This encodes CASSQDPLLDIYNEQFF.

V usage is TRBV7-2 and J usage is TRBJ1-6; a weak D match, TRBD1 (5 bases). The V gene's germline CDR1 is SGHTA and CDR2 FQGNSA. CDR3 size: 14 residues. Trimming took 3 bases from V and 10 from J, leaving 13 bases between them. As DNA, the CDR3 is TGTGCCAGCAGCTTTCGGCAGGGTAAATCACCCCTCCACTTT. Its translation is CASSFRQGKSPLHF.